A selection of T cell receptor beta chains follows, all from one sample in a study of breast tumors, draining lymph nodes, adjacent tissues. TCRdb ran MiXCR on the multiplex PCR reads and lists one entry per CDR3 protein. The sample contains approximately 90,000 distinct CDR3 sequences, approximately 30% of which appear only once. The sequencing sample was made of axillary lymph node tissue. Every receptor here comes from a female donor with breast cancer. Some clones in this sample may be carry-over from other donors' samples. Both conserved end residues are part of each CDR3. D genes are given only for firm matches. Only part of the rows carry a size: once, few, many, or a class if the clone is expanded.

D gene | J gene | V gene | CDR3 length | clone size | CDR3 protein | CDR3 DNA
TRBD1 | TRBJ2-7 | TRBV6-1 | 14 | many | CASRPYRGYDEQYF | TGTGCCAGCAGGCCTTACAGGGGATACGACGAGCAGTACTTC
- | TRBJ1-2 | TRBV6-6 | 15 | many | CASNDRGGKNYGYTF | TGTGCCAGCAACGACCGTGGGGGGAAAAACTATGGCTACACCTTC
- | TRBJ2-7 | TRBV6-2/TRBV6-3 | 13 | many | CASSYLISYEQYF | TGTGCCAGCAGTTACCTTATTTCCTACGAGCAGTACTTC
- | TRBJ2-7 | TRBV20-1 | 12 | many | CSASIQLLEQYF | TGCAGTGCTAGTATCCAATTATTGGAGCAGTACTTC
- | TRBJ1-5 | TRBV11-2 | 14 | many | CASSPNPSNQPQHF | TGTGCCAGCAGCCCTAATCCGAGCAATCAGCCCCAGCATTTT
TRBD2 | TRBJ2-1 | TRBV6-2/TRBV6-3 | 16 | - | CASSTGLAGLYNEQFF | TGTGCCAGCAGTACGGGACTAGCGGGGCTCTACAATGAGCAGTTCTTC
- | TRBJ1-2 | TRBV5-1 | 13 | many | CASSYLGDYGYTF | TGCGCCAGCAGCTATTTAGGCGACTATGGCTACACCTTC
- | TRBJ2-3 | TRBV28 | 12 | many | CASLDRLDTQYF | TGTGCCAGCCTAGACAGGCTGGATACGCAGTATTTT
TRBD2 | TRBJ2-1 | TRBV19 | 16 | - | CASSMNVAGGTNEQFF | TGTGCCAGTAGTATGAACGTAGCGGGAGGGACCAATGAGCAGTTCTTC
- | TRBJ2-5 | TRBV7-9 | 17 | - | CASSPDSGTRPQETQYF | TGTGCCAGCAGCCCCGACTCCGGGACGCGACCCCAAGAGACCCAGTACTTC
- | TRBJ2-7 | TRBV2 | 12 | many | CASSTGTGEQYF | TGTGCCAGCAGTACAGGGACTGGCGAGCAGTACTTC
- | TRBJ1-2 | TRBV20-1 | 10 | - | CSARDPGLTF | TGCAGTGCTAGAGATCCGGGCCTCACCTTC
TRBD2 | TRBJ2-5 | TRBV12-3/TRBV12-4 | 12 | many | CASSERGLLWYF | TGTGCCAGCAGTGAGCGGGGACTTCTGTGGTACTTC
TRBD1 | TRBJ2-5 | TRBV20-1 | 12 | many | CGGTGAEETQYF | TGCGGAGGGACAGGGGCTGAGGAGACCCAGTACTTC
TRBD2 | TRBJ2-1 | TRBV6-2/TRBV6-3 | 14 | few | CASSHVGLAGRRVF | TGTGCCAGCAGTCACGTCGGGCTAGCGGGACGCAGGGTCTTC
- | TRBJ2-1 | TRBV29-1 | 11 | many | CSAEVGGEQFF | TGCAGCGCCGAAGTAGGGGGTGAGCAGTTCTTC
- | TRBJ1-3 | TRBV18 | 13 | many | CASSPGPGNTIYF | TGTGCCAGCTCACCAGGTCCTGGAAACACCATATATTTT
TRBD2 | TRBJ2-1 | TRBV20-1 | 16 | many | CSATRLAGESYNEQFF | TGCAGTGCTACCCGACTAGCGGGAGAATCCTACAATGAGCAGTTCTTC
- | TRBJ2-5 | TRBV4-2 | 14 | many | CASSQDSGPETQYF | TGTGCCAGCAGCCAAGATTCGGGGCCGGAGACCCAGTACTTC
- | TRBJ1-5 | TRBV30 | 16 | many | CAWRPQRAYSNQPQHF | TGTGCCTGGAGACCCCAGAGGGCCTATAGCAATCAGCCCCAGCATTTT
TRBD1 | TRBJ2-5 | TRBV5-1 | 16 | many | CASSFEAGTGSETQYF | TGCGCCAGCAGTTTCGAAGCCGGGACAGGGTCAGAGACCCAGTACTTC
TRBD1 | TRBJ2-2 | TRBV10-3 | 14 | many | CAIPRTGSDGELFF | TGTGCCATTCCCCGGACAGGGAGTGACGGGGAGCTGTTTTTT
TRBD2 | TRBJ2-5 | TRBV20-1 | 15 | many | CSTYSSLAGQETQYF | TGCAGTACCTATTCCAGCCTAGCGGGGCAAGAGACCCAGTACTTC
- | TRBJ1-1 | TRBV18 | 15 | - | CASLVTGHTNTEAFF | TGTGCCAGCCTTGTCACAGGCCACACGAACACTGAAGCTTTCTTT
- | TRBJ2-2 | TRBV6-1 | 14 | many | CASSEIRDTGELFF | TGTGCCAGCAGTGAGATCCGGGACACCGGGGAGCTGTTTTTT
- | TRBJ2-7 | TRBV7-3 | 18 | many | CASSLWTGGSGRIYEQYF | TGTGCCAGCAGCCTATGGACAGGGGGTAGCGGGAGGATCTACGAGCAGTACTTC
TRBD2 | TRBJ2-1 | TRBV11-3 | 18 | - | CASSLEGPPAGGHNEQFF | TGTGCCAGCAGCTTAGAGGGGCCACCAGCGGGAGGACACAATGAGCAGTTCTTC
TRBD2 | TRBJ2-7 | TRBV3-1 | 13 | many | CASSLAGPYEQYF | TGTGCCAGCAGCCTAGCGGGACCGTACGAGCAGTACTTC